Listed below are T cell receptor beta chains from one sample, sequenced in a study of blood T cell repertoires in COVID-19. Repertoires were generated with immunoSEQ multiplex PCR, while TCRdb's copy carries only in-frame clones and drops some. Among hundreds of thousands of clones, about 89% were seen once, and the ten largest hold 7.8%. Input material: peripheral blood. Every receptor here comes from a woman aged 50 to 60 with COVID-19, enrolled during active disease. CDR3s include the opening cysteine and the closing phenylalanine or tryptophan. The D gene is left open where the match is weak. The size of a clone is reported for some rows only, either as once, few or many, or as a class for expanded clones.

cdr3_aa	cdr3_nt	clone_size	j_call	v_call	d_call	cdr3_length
CASSRHTVNTEAFF	TGCGCCAGCAGTAGACATACCGTAAACACTGAAGCTTTCTTT	NA	TRBJ1-1	TRBV5-1	NA	14
CASSLVLAGGADTQYF	TGTGCCAGCAGCTTAGTACTAGCGGGGGGTGCAGATACGCAGTATTTT	NA	TRBJ2-3	TRBV7-2	TRBD2	16
CATRKTGGLSGNTIYF	TGTGCCACCAGGAAGACAGGGGGCCTCTCTGGAAACACCATATATTTT	NA	TRBJ1-3	TRBV24-1	TRBD1	16
CAIRDRANYGYTF	TGTGCCATTCGAGACAGGGCCAACTATGGCTACACCTTC	NA	TRBJ1-2	TRBV19	TRBD1	13
CASSIRGQGRPNYGYTF	TGTGCCAGTAGTATAAGGGGACAGGGGAGGCCTAACTATGGCTACACCTTC	NA	TRBJ1-2	TRBV19	TRBD1	17
CASSFQGTSEQFF	TGTGCCAGCAGTTTCCAGGGGACGAGTGAGCAGTTCTTC	NA	TRBJ2-1	TRBV12-3/TRBV12-4	NA	13
CASSSSGQGGSEQYF	TGTGCCAGCAGTTCCTCGGGACAGGGGGGCAGCGAGCAGTACTTC	NA	TRBJ2-7	TRBV27	TRBD1	15
CAISRTVATNEKLFF	TGTGCCATCTCAAGGACAGTTGCAACTAATGAAAAACTGTTTTTT	once	TRBJ1-4	TRBV19	NA	15
CASSLGEGGSYEQYF	TGCGCCAGCAGCCTAGGAGAGGGAGGGTCCTACGAGCAGTACTTC	NA	TRBJ2-7	TRBV5-1	TRBD2	15
CAWSPQMLNTEAFF	TGTGCCTGGAGTCCACAGATGCTGAACACTGAAGCTTTCTTT	NA	TRBJ1-1	TRBV30	NA	14
CAWNLGTSYGYTF	TGTGCCTGGAATCTGGGCACTTCCTATGGCTACACCTTC	NA	TRBJ1-2	TRBV30	NA	13
CATSGAFRAYGYTF	TGTGCCACCAGTGGGGCCTTCAGAGCCTATGGCTACACCTTC	NA	TRBJ1-2	TRBV24-1	NA	14
CASSLTPGTGREKLFF	TGTGCCAGCAGCCTAACCCCCGGGACAGGGCGTGAAAAACTGTTTTTT	NA	TRBJ1-4	TRBV3-1/TRBV3-2	TRBD1	16
CASSLGQTGELFF	TGTGCCAGCAGTCTGGGACAGACCGGGGAGCTGTTTTTT	once	TRBJ2-2	TRBV12-3/TRBV12-4	TRBD1	13
CASSLARRQGRNTEAFF	TGTGCCAGCAGCTTAGCCCGCCGACAGGGACGGAACACTGAAGCTTTCTTT	NA	TRBJ1-1	TRBV7-2	TRBD1	17
CAISDITLGASYEQYF	TGTGCCATCAGTGACATAACTCTGGGGGCTTCCTACGAGCAGTACTTC	NA	TRBJ2-7	TRBV10-3	NA	16
CASSYSNRARNTEAFF	TGTGCCAGCAGTTACTCAAACAGGGCACGCAACACTGAAGCTTTCTTT	NA	TRBJ1-1	TRBV6-5	NA	16
CASSYDKPDIEAFF	TGTGCCAGCAGTTACGACAAGCCCGATATTGAAGCTTTCTTT	NA	TRBJ1-1	TRBV6-5	NA	14
CASSSPGMAHNEQFF	TGTGCCAGCAGTTCCCCGGGTATGGCCCACAATGAGCAGTTCTTC	NA	TRBJ2-1	TRBV27	NA	15
CASSYSTREGNTIYF	TGTGCCAGCAGTTACTCGACCAGGGAAGGAAACACCATATATTTT	NA	TRBJ1-3	TRBV6-6	NA	15
CASMAEDGELFF	TGTGCCAGCATGGCGGAGGACGGGGAGCTGTTTTTT	NA	TRBJ2-2	TRBV28	NA	12
CASSLDADTYEQYF	TGCGCCAGCAGCTTGGATGCAGACACCTACGAGCAGTACTTC	NA	TRBJ2-7	TRBV5-1	NA	14
CASSPREFSYEQYF	TGTGCCAGTAGTCCTCGGGAATTCTCCTACGAGCAGTACTTC	NA	TRBJ2-7	TRBV19	NA	14
CASSVVAGGANEQYF	TGTGCCAGCAGCGTAGTAGCAGGGGGCGCGAACGAGCAGTACTTC	NA	TRBJ2-7	TRBV9	TRBD1	15
CASSTQIQSNQPQHF	TGTGCCAGTAGTACCCAAATTCAGAGCAATCAGCCCCAGCATTTT	once	TRBJ1-5	TRBV19	NA	15
CASTDVPGSEAFF	TGTGCCAGCACCGACGTACCCGGGTCGGAAGCTTTCTTT	NA	TRBJ1-1	TRBV6-6	NA	13
CASRGTSGGEYF	TGTGCCAGCAGGGGGACTAGCGGGGGGGAGTACTTC	NA	TRBJ2-7	TRBV28	TRBD2	12
CSVELAGGSFGELFF	TGCAGCGTTGAATTGGCGGGGGGTTCCTTCGGGGAGCTGTTTTTT	NA	TRBJ2-2	TRBV29-1	TRBD2	15
CASSEIRTGSYGYTF	TGTGCCAGCAGTGAGATACGTACAGGCAGCTATGGCTACACCTTC	NA	TRBJ1-2	TRBV6-1	NA	15
CASSQAALAIDGTDTQYF	TGTGCCAGCAGCCAAGCCGCACTAGCAATTGACGGCACAGATACGCAGTATTTT	once	TRBJ2-3	TRBV3-1/TRBV3-2	NA	18
CASSPHPLAGSYEQYF	TGTGCCAGCTCCCCCCATCCACTAGCGGGGTCCTACGAGCAGTACTTC	few	TRBJ2-7	TRBV9	TRBD2	16
CASSLVRGNTEAFF	TGTGCCAGCAGCCTTGTCAGGGGAAACACTGAAGCTTTCTTT	NA	TRBJ1-1	TRBV7-9	NA	14
CASSRTSGGLGNEQFF	TGTGCCAGTAGTAGGACTAGCGGGGGCCTCGGGAATGAGCAGTTCTTC	NA	TRBJ2-1	TRBV19	TRBD2	16
CASAGTGGYTEAFF	TGTGCCAGCGCCGGGACAGGGGGTTACACTGAAGCTTTCTTT	NA	TRBJ1-1	TRBV6-5	TRBD1	14
CATRADTQYF	TGTGCCACCCGAGCAGATACGCAGTATTTT	NA	TRBJ2-3	TRBV15	NA	10
CASSVTPGGRGNNEQFF	TGTGCCAGCAGCGTAACCCCCGGAGGGAGGGGAAACAATGAGCAGTTCTTC	NA	TRBJ2-1	TRBV9	TRBD2	17
CASTGGAPVGDYGYTF	TGTGCCAGCACCGGAGGGGCCCCGGTAGGGGACTATGGCTACACCTTC	once	TRBJ1-2	TRBV28	NA	16
CASSIDREVDNEQFF	TGTGCCAGTAGTATAGACAGGGAAGTAGACAATGAGCAGTTCTTC	few	TRBJ2-1	TRBV19	NA	15
CASSSGAETQYF	TGTGCCAGTAGTAGCGGGGCAGAGACCCAGTACTTC	NA	TRBJ2-5	TRBV19	NA	12
CASTPGTGQGSPLHF	TGTGCCAGCACCCCAGGGACAGGGCAAGGTTCACCCCTCCACTTT	NA	TRBJ1-6	TRBV2	TRBD1	15
CASSLIARGGEQFF	TGTGCCAGCAGCTTGATAGCGCGGGGAGGTGAGCAGTTCTTC	NA	TRBJ2-1	TRBV5-5	NA	14
CASGRDEQFF	TGTGCCAGTGGCCGGGATGAGCAGTTCTTC	NA	TRBJ2-1	TRBV6-5	NA	10
CASGFGQTEKLFF	TGTGCTAGTGGTTTTGGGCAAACTGAAAAACTGTTTTTT	NA	TRBJ1-4	TRBV12-5	NA	13
CASSYRTGNQPQHF	TGTGCCAGTAGCTATCGGACAGGGAATCAGCCCCAGCATTTT	NA	TRBJ1-5	TRBV19	TRBD1	14
CASSPEAAHYEQYF	TGTGCCAGCAGCCCTGAGGCAGCTCATTACGAGCAGTACTTC	NA	TRBJ2-7	TRBV3-1/TRBV3-2	NA	14
CASSDPPTQETQYF	TGTGCCAGCAGTGACCCTCCAACTCAAGAGACCCAGTACTTC	NA	TRBJ2-5	TRBV2	NA	14